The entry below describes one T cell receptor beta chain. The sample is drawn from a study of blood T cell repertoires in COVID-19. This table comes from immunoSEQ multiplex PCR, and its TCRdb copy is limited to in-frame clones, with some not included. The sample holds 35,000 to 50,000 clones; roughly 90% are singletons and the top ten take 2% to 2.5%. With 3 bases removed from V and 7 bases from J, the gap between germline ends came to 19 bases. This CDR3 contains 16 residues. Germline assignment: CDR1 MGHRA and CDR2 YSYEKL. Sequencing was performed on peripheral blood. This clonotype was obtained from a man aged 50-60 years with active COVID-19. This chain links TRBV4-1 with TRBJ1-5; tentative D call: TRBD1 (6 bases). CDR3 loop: CASSHDRGGAGQPQHF. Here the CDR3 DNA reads TGCGCCAGCAGCCACGATAGGGGGGGGGCAGGACAGCCCCAGCATTTT.